What follows describes a single T cell receptor (beta chain). The table lists this clone with a count of one. The antigen this receptor binds is unknown. No base qualities exist here, and no much larger clone lies one base off it. The library came from the immunoSEQ multiplex PCR assay. Following the manufacturer's protocol, the hsTCRB Kit was used to amplify rearranged TCR beta chain sequences. TCRB libraries were sequenced on an Illumina MiSeq. The original methods were these. The proprietary platform of the kit vendor was used for demultiplexing, trimming and gene mapping. TCRdb re-hosts the immuneACCESS table, in-frame sequences only. Its copies lack some clones; in the studies checked, an unresolved V gene accounts for under half of them, and the cause for the rest is not known. V and J calls and clone size follow that table, whereas D and trimming were derived from the DNA. For this sample there are approximately 50,000 clones; around 80% appear just once. The top ten hold about 5.2% of the sample.

The time point label, as the study defines it: week 5, during vaccination. Each vaccine dose, consisting of 300 ug of a 20-mer mutant IDH1 peptide in Montanide, was administered subcutaneously with topical imiquimod. The donors had newly diagnosed IDH1-mutant astrocytomas of WHO grade 3 or 4 that showed loss of nuclear ATRX. The samples were drawn from NOA16, a multicentre, single-arm, open-label phase I trial in Germany that tested a mutant IDH1 peptide vaccine in humans for the first time. Genomic DNA for TCRB sequencing was isolated from EDTA blood with the DNeasy Blood and Tissue Kit. The sample belongs to a study of a mutant IDH1 vaccine in newly diagnosed glioma (dated by TCRdb to the early 2020s). Broadly, across the study: Patients were given eight vaccinations, in weeks 1, 3, 5, 7, 11, 15, 19 and 23, which matched visits V03 through V10. Of the approximately 29 treated patients, approximately 60% were male and around 40% were female, and a mean age of 40.4 years was recorded. Prior to enrollment, patients had been given standard therapy consisting of radiotherapy alone, temozolomide alone, or radiochemotherapy with temozolomide, with the combination given to most patients. Vaccination was initiated 4-6 weeks after radiotherapy alone, or concurrently with temozolomide cycles in the chemotherapy-containing groups. Peripheral blood was collected at six visits: V03 (baseline), V05, V07, V10, V12 and V13. Longitudinal TCRB deep sequencing was performed for some 25 treated patients wherever samples were available for exploratory analyses. Findings and caveats that apply to the study as a whole: Immune responses induced by the vaccine were seen in more than 85% of patients across multiple MHC alleles. Selection of PBMC samples for TCRB deep sequencing was based on availability. Pseudoprogression appeared unrelated to alterations in the top peripheral T cell clonotypes detected by TCRB sequencing. It was noted by the authors that analyses of patient blood samples could not be reproduced owing to sample limitations.

At the junction V is shortened by 5 bases and J by 0 bases; bases outside the gene matches: 6. The CDR3 has 16 amino acids, counting the end cysteine and phenylalanine. CDR3 DNA is the only sequence kept; it has 48 bases, read in frame from the first base. For CDR1 and CDR2, the germline V gene lists KGHSH and LQKENI. Specimen: PBMCs, collected from a glioma patient whose treatment included an IDH1 peptide vaccine. The V and J segments used are TRBV18 and TRBJ1-1, with 10 bases in between that match TRBD1. The receptor was derived from a man between 45 and 60 years old with glioma. The CDR3 here reads CASSVRGQGMNTEAFF. DNA sequence: TGTGCCAGCTCAGTTCGGGGACAGGGGATGAACACTGAAGCTTTCTTT.